The sequence of this TCR beta chain was determined in a study of T cell repertoires in breast cancer (dated by TCRdb to the mid-2010s). Broadly, across the study: Samples profiled in the study came from tumors, lymph nodes and peripheral blood lymphocytes of breast cancer patients, along with peripheral blood from healthy control donors. The majority of the 21 patient tumors analyzed for shared TCRs were ER+/PR+. Nine healthy donors, of an age range similar to that of the patients, were included as controls. On average, approximately 500,000 sequences per sample and around 10 reads per input cell were obtained by sequencing. Given the low mutational burden of breast cancer and the rarity of common mutations in breast cancer, it was reasoned that TCRs shared between breast cancer patients would target shared antigens. Tumors and tumor-involved lymph nodes were minced, digested with Liberase and DNase, and then passed through 70-um and 40-um filters. Tumor-free lymph nodes were processed without enzymatic digestion, and Ficoll was used to separate blood samples.

Library creation used emulsion pairing. Unpaired genes were suppressed by a second nested PCR with blocking oligos, after which a third nested PCR added Illumina adaptors and barcodes. Between roughly 5,000 and 260,000 T cells, along with C-region, Stepout and V-region primers, were included in each emulsion RT-PCR master mix. Emulsions were generated with the Micellula Emulsion and Purification Kit, and RT-PCR used Qiagen OneStep RT-PCR reagents. Pooled libraries were sequenced on an Illumina MiSeq with paired-end 2 x 250 reads. The study's own analysis went as follows. Read pairs were joined in Galaxy and clipped at the engineered overlap into separate alpha and beta files, and reads that were not clipped were discarded. To assign alpha-beta pairs, the researchers used CompleteTCR, a MiTCR-based pipeline that relies on an R script to link chains sharing read cluster identifiers. TCR sequences observed only once, about 1-3.4%, were removed as potential sequencing errors. The raw public data were reprocessed by TCRdb itself: fastp quality trimming at Q25, MiXCR clonotype calling, in-frame beta chains only. When rows share a CDR3 protein, they turn into one entry using the most common DNA and genes. TCRdb's processing, not the authors' own work, is the source of the V and J calls. The sample table shows about 40,000 distinct CDR3 sequences, and less than 55% are seen once. The top ten clones comprise less than 80% of the sample.

To analyze paired alpha-beta TCRs of CD8+ T cells, the researchers used an expanded emulsion RT-PCR method with primers covering all TCR V genes. CD8+ T cells were isolated with a CD8 positive selection kit and were then incubated overnight in about 9 IU/mL IL-2 prior to emulsion RT-PCR. On the study overall, not on this receptor specifically: TRBV7 predominated among shared TCRs, which may reflect tumor recognition or a mispriming bias from eight TRBV7 primers. Possible tumor specificity was suggested for some 20 TCR pairs that were shared across seven or more patient tumors yet rarely found in control blood. Emulsion RT-PCR was considered qualitative rather than quantitative, because transcript abundance and primer differences skewed the recovery of clones. About fourfold more TCRs were shared with matched tumor repertoires by tumor-involved sentinel lymph nodes than by tumor-free nodes (around 8.2% versus 1.8%). Discarding singleton TCRs and sampling only part of each tumor may have missed genuine antitumor clones. Shared TCRs were encoded by various nucleotide sequences, which suggests selection and expansion based on antigen.

V trim: 5 bases; J trim: 1 base; unmatched bases: 7. The germline V gene (reference sequence) gives CDR1 as SEHNR and CDR2 as FQNEAQ. Taken from cysteine to phenylalanine, the CDR3 has 16 residues. CDR3 DNA only is kept here, 48 bases in frame from base 1. Comments on this clonotype: The antigen it binds to is not known. Per-base quality was not reported, and no clone a single base away is much larger than it.

The V and J segments used are TRBV7-9 and TRBJ2-1, with 8 bases in between that match TRBD2. The sequencing sample was made of CD8+ T cells. This TCR was recovered from a pool of human donors with breast cancer or a healthy control (not recorded which). The CDR3 region has the sequence CASSNLGGGSYNEQFF. DNA sequence: TGTGCCAGCAGCAACCTGGGCGGGGGGTCCTACAATGAGCAGTTCTTC.